The rows below give T cell receptor beta chains drawn from one sample of a study of cytomegalovirus exposure and HLA in healthy donors. Profiled with immunoSEQ multiplex PCR; TCRdb holds only in-frame clones, not every one. The sample has 90,000 or so clones; approximately 80% are singletons. The sequenced sample consisted of PBMCs. These receptors all stem from a woman aged 50 to 60 in good health and CMV-seropositive. The CDR3 runs from the conserved cysteine through the conserved F or W. A D gene is named only where the DNA matches it firmly. Rows may omit the clone size; those that give it use once, few, many or a size class.

clone_size	j_call	v_call	d_call	cdr3_aa	cdr3_nt
.	TRBJ1-2	TRBV6-6	.	CASSYQRQDSGYTF	TGTGCCAGCAGTTATCAGCGTCAGGACTCTGGCTACACCTTC
.	TRBJ2-3	TRBV18	TRBD1	CASSTFTGGEASDTQYF	TGTGCCAGCTCAACCTTTACAGGGGGCGAGGCTTCAGATACGCAGTATTTT
.	TRBJ1-1	TRBV4-2	TRBD1	CASSQVGTGETEAFF	TGTGCCAGCAGCCAAGTTGGGACAGGGGAAACTGAAGCTTTCTTT
.	TRBJ2-3	TRBV7-6	TRBD2	CASSLQLAGGQGDTQYF	TGTGCCAGCAGCCTCCAACTAGCGGGGGGGCAAGGAGATACGCAGTATTTT
.	TRBJ1-1	TRBV6-5	.	CASSYSTGSTEAFF	TGTGCCAGCAGTTACTCAACAGGGTCCACTGAAGCTTTCTTT
few	TRBJ1-2	TRBV5-4	.	CASNQAPMGGYTF	TGTGCCAGCAACCAGGCCCCTATGGGTGGCTACACCTTC
.	TRBJ2-3	TRBV10-3	TRBD2	CAISRASGGTDTQYF	TGTGCCATCAGTCGGGCTAGCGGTGGCACAGATACGCAGTATTTT
.	TRBJ1-1	TRBV10-3	TRBD1	CAISPGQGSNTEAFF	TGTGCCATCAGTCCGGGACAGGGGTCGAACACTGAAGCTTTCTTT
.	TRBJ1-4	TRBV30	TRBD1	CAWSTGANEKLFF	TGTGCCTGGTCGACAGGGGCCAATGAAAAACTGTTTTTT
few	TRBJ1-2	TRBV14	.	CASSPGTSYGYTF	TGTGCCAGCAGCCCCGGGACATCTTATGGCTACACCTTC
few	TRBJ2-7	TRBV10-2	.	CASSESSVEQYF	TGCGCCAGCAGTGAGTCTTCAGTAGAGCAGTACTTC
.	TRBJ1-2	TRBV6-5	TRBD1	CASSYSGTASNYGYTF	TGTGCCAGCAGTTACTCGGGGACAGCCTCTAACTATGGCTACACCTTC
.	TRBJ2-1	TRBV18	TRBD2	CASSPLAGRYNEQFF	TGTGCCAGCTCACCACTAGCGGGGCGGTACAATGAGCAGTTCTTC
.	TRBJ1-5	TRBV30	.	CAWSVAENQPQHF	TGTGCCTGGAGTGTTGCTGAGAATCAGCCCCAGCATTTT
.	TRBJ2-5	TRBV18	TRBD1	CASSRGTGVRETQYF	TGTGCCAGCTCACGCGGGACAGGGGTTAGGGAGACCCAGTACTTC
.	TRBJ2-1	TRBV5-1	TRBD2	CASRPSGSPVVEQFF	TGCGCCAGCAGACCCAGCGGGAGCCCGGTCGTCGAGCAGTTCTTC
.	TRBJ2-1	TRBV7-3	TRBD2	CASSLRLAANEQFF	TGTGCCAGCAGCTTAAGACTAGCAGCCAATGAGCAGTTCTTC
.	TRBJ1-6	TRBV13	TRBD1	CASSTRQGISPLHF	TGTGCCAGCAGCACCCGACAGGGAATCTCACCCCTCCACTTT
.	TRBJ1-1	TRBV7-6	.	CASSLGGGAGEAFF	TGTGCCAGCAGCTTAGGGGGGGGTGCAGGTGAAGCTTTCTTT
.	TRBJ2-3	TRBV27	TRBD2	CASYRTSGTPGTDTQYF	TGTGCCAGCTATCGGACTAGCGGGACCCCTGGGACAGATACGCAGTATTTT
few	TRBJ2-1	TRBV9	TRBD2	CASSVGGLAGLEQFF	TGTGCCAGCAGCGTAGGGGGACTAGCGGGACTTGAGCAGTTCTTC
.	TRBJ1-4	TRBV5-1	.	CASSLGSGGFDEKLFF	TGCGCCAGCAGCTTGGGGTCCGGGGGATTCGATGAAAAACTGTTTTTT
.	TRBJ2-7	TRBV4-2	.	CASSQEKGETSYEQYF	TGTGCCAGCAGCCAAGAAAAGGGGGAGACCTCCTACGAGCAGTACTTC
.	TRBJ1-1	TRBV19	.	CASSTGRDMNTEAFF	TGTGCCAGTAGTACGGGACGGGACATGAACACTGAAGCTTTCTTT
.	TRBJ1-1	TRBV7-6	TRBD1	CASSLASRQGATEAFF	TGTGCCAGCAGCTTAGCTTCGAGACAGGGGGCCACTGAAGCTTTCTTT
.	TRBJ2-3	TRBV5-1	TRBD1	CASSFAGQGADTQYF	TGCGCCAGCAGCTTCGCCGGACAGGGGGCAGATACGCAGTATTTT
few	TRBJ1-5	TRBV29-1	.	CSVQETNSAQPQHF	TGCAGCGTTCAAGAAACCAATAGCGCTCAGCCCCAGCATTTT
.	TRBJ2-7	TRBV11-2	.	CASSLRTTPHEQYF	TGTGCCAGCAGCTTAAGGACAACCCCCCACGAGCAGTACTTC
.	TRBJ2-5	TRBV7-7	TRBD1	CASSQQGTETQYF	TGTGCTAGCAGCCAACAGGGGACAGAGACCCAGTACTTC
.	TRBJ2-3	TRBV14	TRBD2	CASSQGGGNTQYF	TGTGCCAGCAGCCAGGGGGGGGGAAATACGCAGTATTTT
.	TRBJ2-4	TRBV19	TRBD1	CASSSTGGNIQYF	TGTGCCAGTAGCAGTACAGGGGGGAACATTCAGTACTTC
few	TRBJ1-4	TRBV9	.	CASSPGGALDEKLFF	TGTGCCAGCAGCCCCGGGGGGGCGCTTGATGAAAAACTGTTTTTT
.	TRBJ1-1	TRBV5-4	.	CASSYPNREAFF	TGTGCCAGCAGCTACCCCAACAGGGAAGCTTTCTTT
.	TRBJ2-2	TRBV18	.	CASSPPSGGGSAGELFF	TGTGCCAGCTCACCACCGAGTGGCGGGGGCTCCGCCGGGGAGCTGTTTTTT
.	TRBJ1-6	TRBV5-1	.	CASSSGQSNSPLHF	TGCGCCAGCAGTTCCGGACAGTCCAATTCACCCCTCCACTTT
.	TRBJ1-1	TRBV11-2	.	CASSLRRAGNTEAFF	TGTGCCAGCAGCTTACGGAGGGCGGGAAACACTGAAGCTTTCTTT
.	TRBJ2-7	TRBV5-1	.	CASSLGAGYTYEQYF	TGCGCCAGCAGCTTGGGGGCAGGGTATACCTACGAGCAGTACTTC
few	TRBJ1-2	TRBV7-9	TRBD1	CASHPVGDRGRGKGYTF	TGTGCCAGCCACCCGGTGGGGGACAGGGGGCGAGGGAAGGGCTACACCTTC
.	TRBJ2-5	TRBV7-9	.	CASSLGGRQQETQYF	TGTGCCAGCAGCTTAGGGGGGCGGCAGCAAGAGACCCAGTACTTC
.	TRBJ2-3	TRBV27	.	CASSFEGHSSDTQYF	TGTGCCAGCAGTTTTGAGGGACATAGTTCAGATACGCAGTATTTT
.	TRBJ2-3	TRBV11-2	.	CASSSYREGTQYF	TGTGCCAGCAGCTCGTACAGGGAAGGTACGCAGTATTTT
.	TRBJ1-1	TRBV7-6	TRBD1	CASSPTGTGADIYTEAFF	TGTGCCAGCAGCCCGACCGGGACAGGGGCGGACATTTACACTGAAGCTTTCTTT
.	TRBJ2-1	TRBV7-2	TRBD2	CASSLEAGYYNEQFF	TGTGCCAGCAGCTTAGAAGCGGGGTACTACAATGAGCAGTTCTTC
.	TRBJ1-5	TRBV28	TRBD1	CASSLRGPNQPQHF	TGTGCCAGCAGTTTAAGGGGGCCGAATCAGCCCCAGCATTTT